Listed below are T cell receptor beta chains from one sample, sequenced in a study of Ad26.COV2.S vaccination and SARS-CoV-2 variants. Only in-frame clones appear in the TCRdb table, and some are missing; sequencing was by immunoSEQ multiplex PCR. Of about 350,000 clones listed, about 85% are singletons. The sequenced sample was peripheral blood, obtained in a trial of Ad26.COV2.S vaccine versus placebo. Receptors originate from a person aged 18-60 years who received the Ad26.COV2.S COVID-19 vaccine or a placebo. Both conserved end residues are part of each CDR3. D genes are given only for firm matches. The listing skips clone size in some rows; elsewhere it reads once, few, many or a size class.

size: NA; J: TRBJ2-3; D: TRBD2; V: TRBV5-8; DNA: TGTGCCAGCTCAACTAGCGGGGGCCTTAGCACAGATACGCAGTATTTT; CDR3: CASSTSGGLSTDTQYF
size: NA; J: TRBJ1-5; D: TRBD1; V: TRBV4-1; DNA: TGCGCCAGCAGCCAAGAGGGACAGGGGGATAGCAATCAGCCCCAGCATTTT; CDR3: CASSQEGQGDSNQPQHF
size: NA; J: TRBJ1-2; D: NA; V: TRBV27; DNA: TGTGCCAGCAGTACTCGGGAGGGACCCAACTATGGCTACACCTTC; CDR3: CASSTREGPNYGYTF
size: NA; J: TRBJ2-7; D: NA; V: TRBV30; DNA: TGTGCCTGGAGTGTAGGACCGTTGGTCGAGCAGTACTTC; CDR3: CAWSVGPLVEQYF
size: NA; J: TRBJ1-1; D: NA; V: TRBV14; DNA: TGTGCCAGCAGCTCTACACTGAACACTGAAGCTTTCTTT; CDR3: CASSSTLNTEAFF
size: NA; J: TRBJ2-1; D: TRBD2; V: TRBV19; DNA: TGTGCCAGTATCGGGATACGGGGGGGCCGTGAGCAGTTCTTC; CDR3: CASIGIRGGREQFF
size: NA; J: TRBJ1-6; D: NA; V: TRBV3-1/TRBV3-2; DNA: TGTGCCAGCAGCTACTCACCCCGTTCTAAATGTTCACCCCTCCACTTT; CDR3: CASSYSPRSKCSPLHF
size: NA; J: TRBJ1-1; D: NA; V: TRBV13; DNA: TGTGCCAGCAGCCCGACGAGGGGCACTGAAGCTTTCTTT; CDR3: CASSPTRGTEAFF
size: NA; J: TRBJ2-5; D: NA; V: TRBV7-9; DNA: TGTGCCAGCAGCCGACACCAAGAGACCCAGTACTTC; CDR3: CASSRHQETQYF
size: NA; J: TRBJ2-7; D: NA; V: TRBV5-4; DNA: TGTGCCAGCAGCTTGTCACTCGACCCGGGAGTTTTCTACGAGCAGTACTTC; CDR3: CASSLSLDPGVFYEQYF
size: NA; J: TRBJ2-7; D: NA; V: TRBV7-9; DNA: TGTGCCAGCAGCTTGATGGAGAACGAGCAGTACTTC; CDR3: CASSLMENEQYF
size: once; J: TRBJ1-5; D: NA; V: TRBV7-2; DNA: TGTGCCAGCAGCCTATACAGGGATCTAGGGCAGCCCCAGCATTTT; CDR3: CASSLYRDLGQPQHF
size: NA; J: TRBJ1-5; D: NA; V: TRBV5-1; DNA: TGCGCCAGCAGCTTGGATCCCGGACAGCCCCAGCATTTT; CDR3: CASSLDPGQPQHF
size: NA; J: TRBJ1-5; D: NA; V: TRBV10-3; DNA: TGTGCCATCAGTGAGTCTAACAGGGACAATCAGCCCCAGCATTTT; CDR3: CAISESNRDNQPQHF
size: few; J: TRBJ2-2; D: NA; V: TRBV18; DNA: TGTGCCAGCTCTCGATACAGAGAGGGCGGGGAGCTGTTTTTT; CDR3: CASSRYREGGELFF
size: NA; J: TRBJ1-1; D: NA; V: TRBV24-1; DNA: TGTGCCCCCGCGTGGCCTCAGAAGGGCACTGAAGCTTTCTTT; CDR3: CAPAWPQKGTEAFF
size: NA; J: TRBJ1-1; D: TRBD1; V: TRBV7-6; DNA: TGTGCCAGCAGCTTAAACCCGGGACAGGGCACTGAAGCTTTCTTT; CDR3: CASSLNPGQGTEAFF
size: NA; J: TRBJ2-2; D: NA; V: TRBV5-6; DNA: TGTGCCAGCAGTAACAGGCTCGCGAACACCGGGGAGCTGTTTTTT; CDR3: CASSNRLANTGELFF
size: once; J: TRBJ1-4; D: NA; V: TRBV7-9; DNA: TGCGCAGCTGGTGGGCAGGCTTCCACAACTAATGAAAAACTGTTTTTT; CDR3: CAAGGQASTTNEKLFF
size: NA; J: TRBJ2-3; D: TRBD1; V: TRBV6-4; DNA: TGTGCCAGCACTGGGGGCAGGGGGCGCACAGATACGCAGTATTTT; CDR3: CASTGGRGRTDTQYF